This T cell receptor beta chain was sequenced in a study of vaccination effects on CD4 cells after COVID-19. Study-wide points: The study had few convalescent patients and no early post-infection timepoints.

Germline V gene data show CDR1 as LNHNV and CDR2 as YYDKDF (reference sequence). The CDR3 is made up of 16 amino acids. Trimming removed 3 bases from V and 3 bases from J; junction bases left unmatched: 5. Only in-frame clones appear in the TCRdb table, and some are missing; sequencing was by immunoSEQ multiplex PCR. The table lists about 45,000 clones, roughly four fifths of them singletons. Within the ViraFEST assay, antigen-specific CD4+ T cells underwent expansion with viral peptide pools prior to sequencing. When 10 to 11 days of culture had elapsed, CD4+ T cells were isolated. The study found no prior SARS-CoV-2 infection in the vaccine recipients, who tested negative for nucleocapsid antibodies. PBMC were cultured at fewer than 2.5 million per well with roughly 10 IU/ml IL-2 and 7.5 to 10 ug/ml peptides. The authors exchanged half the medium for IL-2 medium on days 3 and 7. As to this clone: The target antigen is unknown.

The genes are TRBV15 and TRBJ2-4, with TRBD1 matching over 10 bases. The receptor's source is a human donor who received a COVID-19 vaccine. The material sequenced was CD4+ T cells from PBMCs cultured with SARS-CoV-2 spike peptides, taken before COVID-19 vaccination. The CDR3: CATSRWDRGDKNIQYF. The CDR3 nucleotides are TGTGCCACCAGCAGGTGGGACAGGGGAGACAAAAACATTCAGTACTTC.